What follows are 22 T cell receptor beta chains derived from one specimen sequenced in a study of shared clonotypes between healthy human individuals. Data came from immunoSEQ multiplex PCR; TCRdb stores just in-frame clones and leaves some out. The repertoire holds around 1.9 million clones, 93% seen once, with about 1.7% in the top ten. It was CD45RO-negative cells, positively selected for CCR7, that made up naive CD8 cells, with terminally differentiated effector memory CD45RA+ cells excluded. Specimen: naive CD8+ T cells from PBMCs. These receptor sequences come from a man aged 18-30 years in good health. Some clones in this sample may be carry-over from other donors' samples.

This clone was seen a single time. The V gene is TRBV7-3, the J gene TRBJ2-2; D remains ambiguous. The CDR3 extends over 13 amino acids. V gave up 5 bases and J gave up 8 bases, with 12 bases separating them. Germline values: CDR1 SGHTA, CDR2 FQGTGA. Here the CDR3 reads CASSPESAGELFF. CDR3 DNA sequence: TGTGCCAGCAGCCCGGAGTCGGCTGGGGAGCTGTTTTTT. The full variable domain, completed using reference TRBV7-3 and TRBJ2-2, is GAGVSQTPSNKVTEKGKYVELRCDPISGHTALYWYRQSLGQGPEFLIYFQGTGAADDSGLPNDRFFAVRPEGSVSTLKIQRTERGDSAVYLCASSPESAGELFFGEGSRLTVL.

The V gene is TRBV11-1, the J gene TRBJ2-1, with a tentative D call TRBD2 (6 bases). This CDR3 comprises 14 residues. Germline CDR1 and CDR2: SGHAT and FQDESV (reference sequence). V shed 0 bases and J shed 10 bases, with 13 bases lying between them. The CDR3 protein is CASSLAGREGEQFF. In DNA form, the CDR3 reads TGTGCCAGCAGCTTAGCTGGGCGGGAAGGAGAGCAGTTCTTC.

V and J are TRBV7-9 and TRBJ2-5, with a weak D call TRBD1 (5 bases). This CDR3 contains 15 residues. The V gene lost 4 bases and the J gene lost 3 bases, with 15 bases spanning the gap. Germline V gene data show CDR1 as SEHNR and CDR2 as FQNEAQ (reference sequence). The CDR3 bases are TGTGCCAGCAGCTCCCCCTTAGGGGCGGAAGAGACCCAGTACTTC. Protein product: CASSSPLGAEETQYF.

Points on this clone: The sample carries other DNA sequences with the same CDR3. The rearrangement links TRBV4-1 to TRBJ2-6; D ambiguous. This CDR3 comprises 14 residues. CDR1 is MGHRA, CDR2 YSYEKL, per germline. V shed 4 bases and J shed 1 base, with 5 bases lying between them. In DNA form, the CDR3 reads TGCGCCAGCAGCCTTCTTTCTGGGGCCAACGTCCTGACTTTC. Amino acids: CASSLLSGANVLTF.

The chain is built from TRBV7-6 and TRBJ2-1; 9 nucleotides line up with TRBD2. Germline V gives CDR1 SGHVS, CDR2 FNYEAQ. V shed 10 bases and J 5 bases; nucleotides not matched to a gene: 15. This CDR3 contains 16 residues. CDR3 loop: CAMGQGGGREDNEQFF. As DNA, the CDR3 is TGTGCCATGGGGCAGGGCGGCGGGAGGGAGGACAATGAGCAGTTCTTC.

The V gene is TRBV5-6, the J gene TRBJ2-1; TRBD2 agrees at 11 bases. This CDR3 contains 16 residues. V was clipped by 0 bases and J by 3 bases; unmatched bases: 2. Germline V gives CDR1 SGHDT, CDR2 YYEEEE. The CDR3 coding sequence is TGTGCCAGCAGCTTGGTGACTAGCGGGATCTACAATGAGCAGTTCTTC. This sequence encodes CASSLVTSGIYNEQFF. Full variable domain (outside the CDR3, taken from reference TRBV5-6 and TRBJ2-1): DAGVTQSPTHLIKTRGQQVTLRCSPKSGHDTVSWYQQALGQGPQFIFQYYEEEERQRGNFPDRFSGHQFPNYSSELNVNALLLGDSALYLCASSLVTSGIYNEQFFGPGTRLTVL.

V usage is TRBV28 and J usage is TRBJ1-2; D not resolved. Deletions cut 4 bases from V and 4 bases from J, with 22 bases between. CDR1 is MDHEN, CDR2 SYDVKM, per germline. The CDR3 covers 17 residues. The CDR3 coding sequence is TGTGCCAGCAGTTCCTCCATCTTTGGGTGGCGCGGCTATGGCTACACCTTC. Protein sequence: CASSSSIFGWRGYGYTF.

The V call is TRBV4-2, the J call TRBJ2-3; D remains unclear. The CDR3 length is 16 residues. The V and J ends lost 4 bases and 3 bases respectively, with 17 bases between them. Germline V gene data show CDR1 as LGHNA and CDR2 as YNFKEQ. CDR3 sequence reads: CASSLRRDVRTDTQYF. For the CDR3, the DNA is TGTGCCAGCAGCCTCCGTCGAGATGTGAGGACAGATACGCAGTATTTT.

CDR3 coding DNA: TGTGCCATCAGTGACGAGAGCTCCTACAATGAGCAGTTCTTC. Translated: CAISDESSYNEQFF. J is TRBJ2-1 and V is TRBV10-3; D not certain. V was cut by 3 bases and J by 0 bases, with 6 bases left in between. Germline lookup yields CDR1 ENHRY and CDR2 SYGVKD. The length of the CDR3 is 14 residues.

V is TRBV4-3 and J is TRBJ1-2, with D unresolved. V lost 0 bases to trimming and J lost 5 bases, with 13 bases between them. Germline assignment: CDR1 LGHNA and CDR2 YSLEER. The CDR3 loop spans 15 amino acids. The CDR3 here is CASSQDRETGYGYTF. Here the CDR3 DNA reads TGCGCCAGCAGCCAAGATAGGGAGACTGGATATGGCTACACCTTC.

This chain uses TRBV19 with TRBJ2-3; the D gene could be TRBD1 or TRBD2 (6 bases each). Germline V gives CDR1 LNHDA, CDR2 SQIVND (reference sequence). This CDR3 is 16 amino acids long. The germline V and J ends were trimmed by 4 bases and 4 bases, with 18 bases remaining between them. Here the CDR3 reads CASSTIRGARADTQYF. The CDR3 DNA sequence: TGTGCCAGTAGTACTATAAGGGGGGCGAGGGCAGATACGCAGTATTTT.

The chain recombines TRBV19 with TRBJ2-5; TRBD2 matches 10 bases. CDR3 size: 14 residues. After removal of 5 bases from V and 5 bases from J, the junction contained 5 bases not matched to a gene. Germline CDR1 LNHDA, CDR2 SQIVND (reference sequence). The CDR3: CASSLASGSETQYF. Written as DNA, the CDR3 is TGTGCCAGTAGTTTGGCTAGCGGGAGTGAGACCCAGTACTTC. The variable domain in full, with the rest retrieved from reference TRBV19 and TRBJ2-5, is DGGITQSPKYLFRKEGQNVTLSCEQNLNHDAMYWYRQDPGQGLRLIYYSQIVNDFQKGDIAEGYSVSREKKESFPLTVTSAQKNPTAFYLCASSLASGSETQYFGPGTRLLVL.

About this clone: Other DNA sequences within the sample encode an identical CDR3. The J gene is TRBJ2-7, the V gene TRBV6-1, with 8 positions matching TRBD1. The ends lost 3 bases at V and 3 bases at J; junction bases unmatched: 4. Germline V CDR1 and CDR2: MNHNS, SASEGT. The CDR3 covers 14 residues. This CDR3 is CASSEIGTGYEQYF. DNA of the CDR3: TGTGCCAGCAGTGAGATCGGGACAGGCTACGAGCAGTACTTC.

V gene TRBV6-1 combines with J gene TRBJ1-4; D unclear. The length of the CDR3 is 14 residues. Per the germline V gene, CDR1 is MNHNS and CDR2 is SASEGT. V lost 5 bases to trimming and J lost 4 bases, with 11 bases between them. The CDR3 sequence is CASSNAFGNEKLFF. The CDR3 nucleotides read TGTGCCAGCAGTAACGCATTCGGTAATGAAAAACTGTTTTTT.

V gene TRBV4-1 combines with J gene TRBJ2-1; perhaps TRBD2 as D (5 bases). V dropped 3 bases and J dropped 8 bases, with 17 bases sitting between them. Germline-derived CDR1 and CDR2 are MGHRA and YSYEKL. CDR3 length: 15 residues. CDR3 amino acids: CASSHGSGLGDEQFF. CDR3 coding DNA: TGCGCCAGCAGCCACGGAAGCGGCCTGGGAGATGAGCAGTTCTTC.

This chain links TRBV29-1 with TRBJ2-3, with TRBD1 identical over 7 bases. CDR1 is SQVTM and CDR2 is ANQGSEA in the germline V gene. The ends lost 4 bases at V and 6 bases at J; junction bases unmatched: 4. This CDR3 contains 12 residues. In nucleotides, the CDR3 is TGCAGCGTTGCTTTACAGGGGGATACGCAGTATTTT. Residues: CSVALQGDTQYF.

The genes are TRBV28 and TRBJ1-1; TRBD1 matches at 9 bases. V trimming: 6 bases; J trimming: 5 bases; junction bases outside the gene matches: 19. The germline CDR1 and CDR2 sequences are MDHEN and SYDVKM. The CDR3 loop spans 18 amino acids. This chain's CDR3 is CASSGHRGLVATSTEAFF. The CDR3, as DNA: TGTGCCAGCAGCGGACACAGGGGGCTAGTGGCTACGTCTACTGAAGCTTTCTTT. The variable domain in full, completed from reference TRBV28 and TRBJ1-1, reads DVKVTQSSRYLVKRTGEKVFLECVQDMDHENMFWYRQDPGLGLRLIYFSYDVKMKEKGDIPEGYSVSREKKERFSLILESASTNQTSMYLCASSGHRGLVATSTEAFFGQGTRLTVV.

The V gene is TRBV18, the J gene TRBJ1-1, with TRBD1 matching 9 bases. In germline, CDR1 is KGHSH, CDR2 LQKENI. This CDR3 region has 15 residues. V lost 3 bases to trimming and J lost 1 base; unmatched junction nucleotides: 3. DNA of the CDR3: TGTGCCAGCTCACCCGCGGGACAGGGGAACACTGAAGCTTTCTTT. Residues: CASSPAGQGNTEAFF.

The V gene is TRBV5-8, the J gene TRBJ2-1; D is possibly TRBD2 (6 bases). Between the trimmed V and J ends, which lost 0 bases and 0 bases, there was a span of 19 bases. This CDR3 is built from 19 residues. Looked up from germline, CDR1 is SGHTS and CDR2 is YDEGEE. Here the CDR3 DNA reads TGTGCCAGCAGCTTGGACGGTCGGCTAGCGATCAGCTCCTACAATGAGCAGTTCTTC. Its translation is CASSLDGRLAISSYNEQFF.

This chain joins TRBV27 and TRBJ1-5, with D perhaps matching TRBD1 (6 bases). Germline loops: CDR1 MNHEY, CDR2 SMNVEV (reference sequence). Trimming took off 5 bases at V and 3 bases at J, with 17 bases between the two ends. The CDR3 extends over 16 amino acids. The CDR3 DNA reads as TGTGCCAGCAGTACAGGCCCCGGGGGCAACAATCAGCCCCAGCATTTT. Protein: CASSTGPGGNNQPQHF.

The chain uses TRBV30 and TRBJ1-5, with 7 bases matching TRBD1. Trimming took 3 bases from V and 2 from J; bases not matched to a gene: 19. Germline CDR1 reads GTSNPN; CDR2 reads SVGIG (reference sequence). CDR3 length: 19 amino acids. CDR3 in amino acids: CAWSTPRDSKVLGNQPQHF. The CDR3 bases are TGTGCCTGGAGCACTCCCCGGGACAGCAAAGTTTTGGGCAATCAGCCCCAGCATTTT.

The rearrangement uses TRBV29-1 and TRBJ2-7; 11 bases match TRBD2. The CDR3 runs to 13 residues. J was trimmed by 0 bases and V by 8 bases; bases with no gene match: 3. Germline assignment: CDR1 SQVTM and CDR2 ANQGSEA. CDR3 in amino acids: CSSTSGSSYEQYF. CDR3 in DNA: TGCAGCAGTACTAGCGGGAGCTCCTACGAGCAGTACTTC.